The present T cell receptor beta chain was sequenced within a study of T cell responses to AZD1222 COVID-19 vaccine. In the case of this clone: Its antigen is as yet unknown.

Method: immunoSEQ multiplex PCR; TCRdb's copy keeps in-frame clones and lacks some. Of 100,000 to 150,000 clones listed, approximately 89% were seen once; the top ten hold about 9.4%. Between the trimmed V and J ends, which lost 0 bases and 6 bases, there was a span of 12 bases. The CDR3 extends over 15 amino acids. The V gene's germline CDR1 is LNHNV and CDR2 YYDKDF (reference sequence). Study-wide points: Dominant CD4 TCR responses targeted spike regions 160-218 and 743-854. Clonal diversity was possibly underestimated, and the donors were mostly white British, with more females. Only 5 or 6 AZD1222 recipients were seropositive at baseline. Spike-specific TCR depth and breadth grew after two AZD1222 doses.

The chain employs TRBV15 and TRBJ1-3, with no clear D. The sample was peripheral blood, taken on day 0 of AZD1222 vaccination. This clonotype originated in an adult in good health. CDR3 DNA sequence: TGTGCCACCAGCAGAGATAGGCCAGAGGCAAACACCATATATTTT. It translates to CATSRDRPEANTIYF.